This TCR beta chain was profiled in a study of CD8 T cells in cerebrospinal fluid in Alzheimer's disease (TCRdb year 2020). Notes on the research overall: The study assessed CSF T cell clonal expansion with two single-cell approaches: plate-based nested PCR sequencing and droplet-based sequencing. A total of some 25 samples were covered by the CSF gene-expression analysis, in which Parkinson's disease patients were included. This study tested whether clonally expanded T cells could be found in cerebrospinal fluid from healthy elderly individuals and from patients with neurodegenerative disease. In the droplet-based CSF analysis comparing patients with controls, 9 healthy controls (about 11,000 cells) and 9 patients with MCI or Alzheimer's disease (around 9,700 cells) were included.

Overall results and qualifications from the work: The EBV-specific clones were neither the most highly expanded clones nor enriched among patients. In pooled data, a highly expanded clone (at least 3% of TCRs) occurred in 1 of 10 healthy subjects versus 4 of 6 Alzheimer's patients. In patients with MCI or Alzheimer's disease, the biggest CSF clone accounted for a larger percentage of TCRs than in controls. The overall clonality comparison included only samples with detectable clones (roughly eleven healthy, 5 MCI, 5 AD, 6 PD). Finding EBV-specific TCRs in CSF, the authors cautioned, does not establish a causal link between EBV and Alzheimer's disease.

The method behind the library was 10x single-cell sequencing. 10X Genomics single-cell V(D)J and 5' gene-expression libraries were used to profile CSF cells. CSF single-cell TCR libraries were sequenced on an Illumina NextSeq550. Regarding the original processing steps: After V(D)J reads were mapped to the vdj-GRCh38 alts ensemble 2.0.0 reference, the Cell Ranger vdj pipeline was used to analyse the reads. A clonotype was defined as a group of cell barcodes sharing the same set of productive CDR3 nucleotide sequences. Clonotype information was added to Seurat v3.0 gene-expression metadata to link clonality with transcriptional profiles. Any CSF cell with more than 1,800 genes, more than 7,500 UMIs or more than 10% mitochondrial reads was excluded. CDR3-beta sequences were compared against VDJdb to identify TCRs with known antigen specificity. Clone sharing was examined by network analysis using the R package qgraph, in which only TCRs with complete alpha and beta chains were included. TCRdb reprocessed the public reads and reports one entry per CDR3 protein sequence, without DNA. The V and J calls and clone size come from TCRdb's table, not from the authors' own analysis. The sample's records list 900 to 1,400 distinct CDR3 sequences. The ten top clones hold approximately 8.3% of the sample.

This clonotype is medium-sized (0.01 to 0.1%) as judged by frequency; no count is noted. There is no known antigen for this receptor. None of the participants had acute infectious disease, and every participant was in good physical condition. A live/dead marker was used to sort live CSF cells for droplet-based sequencing. To pellet immune cells, CSF obtained by lumbar puncture was centrifuged at 300g. Each CSF sample was examined for red blood cells, and any sample with blood contamination was excluded. CSF cells were cryopreserved in freezing medium, frozen at -80 degrees C overnight, and then transferred to liquid nitrogen for storage. Before analysis, CSF samples were kept in storage for less than seven months. The CDR3 holds 11 amino acids from the cysteine to the phenylalanine. The coding DNA is unavailable.

The sequence joins TRBV12-3 or TRBV12-4 to TRBJ2-1. Input material: cerebrospinal fluid. The sequence was collected from a human donor in good health. The CDR3 protein sequence reads: CASSQVHEQFF.